Below, 19 T cell receptor beta chains from the same sample are listed, as sequenced in a study of cytomegalovirus exposure and HLA in healthy donors. The primer mix had 60 Vbeta and 13 Jbeta primers. Clones were read by immunoSEQ multiplex PCR, and TCRdb kept only the in-frame ones, dropping some. The data contain over 150,000 clones, approximately 81% of them seen just once; the ten biggest clones take up 7%. Sequencing was performed on PBMCs. These receptors were taken from a woman under 40 in good health and CMV-seropositive.

The table lists this clone with a few counts. The V gene is TRBV23-1, the J gene TRBJ1-4; no reliable D call. TRBV23-1 belongs to the ORF category, with a function that is uncertain. This CDR3 is 15 amino acids long. V was shortened by 0 bases and J by 6 bases, with 11 bases between the two germline ends. CDR3 coding DNA: TGCGCCAGCAGTCAATCCGGGCAGGAGGATGAAAAACTGTTTTTT. This sequence encodes CASSQSGQEDEKLFF.

V gene TRBV5-1 combines with J gene TRBJ2-5; a weak D match, TRBD2 (6 bases). V lost 1 base and J lost 1, with 11 bases in between. The germline gives CDR1 SGHRS, CDR2 YFSETQ. The CDR3 totals 15 residues. The CDR3 DNA is TGCGCCAGCAGCTTGATGGGAGGTACCCAAGAGACCCAGTACTTC. Protein: CASSLMGGTQETQYF.

This clone has more than one count but fewer than ten. This chain joins TRBV5-1 and TRBJ2-1; D perhaps matches TRBD1 (6 bases). CDR3 length equals 17 residues. The V gene's germline CDR1 is SGHRS and CDR2 YFSETQ. Trimming removed 0 bases at V and 0 bases at J, with 13 bases between. CDR3 residues: CASSLAPGASSYNEQFF. Written as DNA, the CDR3 is TGCGCCAGCAGCTTGGCCCCAGGGGCCAGCTCCTACAATGAGCAGTTCTTC. The full variable domain, rest sourced from reference TRBV5-1 and TRBJ2-1, is KAGVTQTPRYLIKTRGQQVTLSCSPISGHRSVSWYQQTPGQGLQFLFEYFSETQRNKGNFPGRFSGRQFSNSRSEMNVSTLELGDSALYLCASSLAPGASSYNEQFFGPGTRLTVL.

The chain has TRBV7-9 and TRBJ1-1; D gene unclear. V lost 5 bases to trimming and J lost 10 bases, with 17 bases between them. CDR1 and CDR2 (germline): SEHNR, FQNEAQ (reference sequence). The CDR3 runs to 13 residues. This CDR3 is CASSNGGGTRAFF. The CDR3 DNA sequence: TGTGCCAGCAGCAACGGAGGAGGTACTCGAGCTTTCTTT.

J is TRBJ1-2 and V is TRBV6-1; D gene unclear. Deletions cut 6 bases from V and 0 bases from J, with 8 bases between. CDR3 length: 13 residues. Germline CDR1 MNHNS, CDR2 SASEGT. CDR3 in DNA: TGTGCCAGCAGAGATACTGCTAACTATGGCTACACCTTC. It is translated as CASRDTANYGYTF.

This chain uses TRBV27 with TRBJ1-5, with D tentatively TRBD1 (6 bases). The germline V and J ends were trimmed by 6 bases and 5 bases, with 17 bases remaining between them. The germline V gene encodes CDR1 MNHEY and CDR2 SMNVEV (reference sequence). The CDR3 totals 15 residues. The CDR3 loop is CASSRGGTPYQPQHF. For the CDR3, the DNA is TGTGCCAGCAGCCGAGGGGGAACCCCATATCAGCCCCAGCATTTT.

This chain links TRBV5-1 with TRBJ2-2; D perhaps matches TRBD1 (5 bases). The V end was cut by 4 bases, the J end by 1 base, with 11 bases between. CDR3 length: 15 residues. Germline lookup yields CDR1 SGHRS and CDR2 YFSETQ. CDR3 sequence reads: CASSPRTLNTGELFF. The DNA of the CDR3 is TGCGCCAGCAGCCCCCGGACACTGAACACCGGGGAGCTGTTTTTT.

The chain carries TRBV29-1 and TRBJ2-5; 9 nucleotides match TRBD1. From germline, CDR1 is SQVTM and CDR2 ANQGSEA. The CDR3 covers 13 residues. J lost 5 bases, V lost 4 bases, and 5 bases had no gene match. The CDR3 coding sequence is TGCAGCGTTGTGAGGACAGGGGTTGAGACCCAGTACTTC. It translates to CSVVRTGVETQYF.

The chain is built from TRBV7-6 and TRBJ2-6, with D perhaps matching TRBD1 (6 bases). CDR1 and CDR2 from the germline V gene are SGHVS and FNYEAQ. The CDR3 contains 16 residues. Trimming removed 5 bases at V and 1 base at J, with 12 bases between. The CDR3 sequence is CASSPIGTSGANVLTF. CDR3 nucleotides: TGTGCCAGCAGCCCCATCGGGACATCTGGGGCCAACGTCCTGACTTTC.

The rearrangement joins TRBV29-1 to TRBJ2-2; a possible D gene is TRBD2 (5 bases). Germline assignment: CDR1 SQVTM and CDR2 ANQGSEA. CDR3 length: 12 amino acids. Trimming removed 4 bases at V and 6 bases at J, with 9 bases between. CDR3 nucleotide sequence: TGCAGCGTTGTATCCGGGGCCGGGGAGCTGTTTTTT. Its protein is CSVVSGAGELFF.

This clone was detected only once. This chain's CDR3 is CASSLASGDQETQYF. The CDR3 coding sequence is TGTGCCAGCAGCTTGGCTAGCGGGGACCAAGAGACCCAGTACTTC. The chain joins TRBV5-4 to TRBJ2-5; 9 bases line up with TRBD2. With V trimmed by 0 bases and J by 0 bases, 0 bases remained unmatched. Looked up from germline, CDR1 is SGHNT and CDR2 is YYREEE (reference sequence). The CDR3 has 15 amino acids.

J is TRBJ2-7 and V is TRBV7-9, with TRBD1 identical over 9 bases. This CDR3 region has 15 residues. The V and J ends lost 2 bases and 2 bases, in that order; junction bases with no gene match: 4. The V gene's germline CDR1 is SEHNR and CDR2 FQNEAQ (reference sequence). The CDR3 here is CASSLRTGEPYEQYF. The CDR3, as DNA: TGTGCCAGCAGCTTACGGACAGGGGAGCCCTACGAGCAGTACTTC. Full variable domain (outside the CDR3, taken from reference TRBV7-9 and TRBJ2-7): DTGVSQNPRHKITKRGQNVTFRCDPISEHNRLYWYRQTLGQGPEFLTYFQNEAQLEKSRLLSDRFSAERPKGSFSTLEIQRTEQGDSAMYLCASSLRTGEPYEQYFGPGTRLTVT.

J is TRBJ2-7 and V is TRBV7-3; possibly TRBD2 for D (6 bases). Per germline, CDR1 SGHTA and CDR2 FQGTGA. This CDR3 region has 13 residues. Trimming stripped 5 bases from V and 7 bases from J, with 15 bases between. The CDR3 reads CASSRRLGGEQYF. The CDR3, as DNA: TGTGCCAGCAGCCGTCGACTTGGGGGGGAGCAGTACTTC.

J is TRBJ2-7 and V is TRBV7-2, with D uncertain. Germline V CDR1 and CDR2: SGHTA, FQGNSA. The CDR3 contains 11 residues. V lost 6 bases and J 3 bases, leaving 6 bases between the germline ends. DNA of the CDR3: TGTGCCAGCAGTCCTTACTACGAGCAGTACTTC. This translates into CASSPYYEQYF.

The chain combines TRBV7-9 with TRBJ2-5; D not certain. The germline V gene encodes CDR1 SEHNR and CDR2 FQNEAQ (reference sequence). The CDR3 covers 12 residues. The germline V and J ends were trimmed by 1 base and 5 bases, with 5 bases remaining between them. CDR3 nucleotide sequence: TGTGCCAGCAGCTTAGTTCGGGAGACCCAGTACTTC. Translation gives CASSLVRETQYF.

V and J are TRBV2 and TRBJ2-3, with 10 bases lining up with TRBD1. Germline assignment: CDR1 SNHLY and CDR2 FYNNEI. The junction had 5 bases not matched to a gene; V was cut back by 0 bases and J by 5 bases. The CDR3 runs 16 residues. The CDR3, as DNA: TGTGCCAGCAGTGAAGCCGACGGACAGGGGGGAGATACGCAGTATTTT. Its protein product is CASSEADGQGGDTQYF. Drawing the rest from reference TRBV2 and TRBJ2-3, the complete variable domain is EPEVTQTPSHQVTQMGQEVILRCVPISNHLYFYWYRQILGQKVEFLVSFYNNEISEKSEIFDDQFSVERPDGSNFTLKIRSTKLEDSAMYFCASSEADGQGGDTQYFGPGTRLTVL.

The J gene is TRBJ2-7, the V gene TRBV13; tentatively, D is TRBD2 (5 bases). Germline V gene lookup returns CDR1 PRHDT and CDR2 FYEKMQ (reference sequence). The CDR3 covers 14 residues. Trimming took 5 bases from V and 5 from J, leaving 16 bases between them. CDR3 in DNA: TGTGCCAGCAGCGGCCGGGAAAGAGGCCACGAGCAGTACTTC. It encodes CASSGRERGHEQYF.

V gene TRBV29-1 combines with J gene TRBJ1-5; 7 nucleotides match TRBD1. In germline, CDR1 is SQVTM, CDR2 ANQGSEA. V gave up 8 bases and J gave up 6 bases; unmatched junction bases: 7. This CDR3 has 12 residues. The CDR3 is CSIRTGSQPQHF. The CDR3 nucleotides read TGCAGCATCCGGACAGGTAGTCAGCCCCAGCATTTT.

This chain joins TRBV7-8 and TRBJ1-5; D is uncertain. Trimming took off 4 bases at V and 4 bases at J, with 5 bases between the two ends. The CDR3 is 12 residues long. The germline gives CDR1 SGHVS, CDR2 FQNEAQ. In DNA form, the CDR3 reads TGTGCCAGCAGCTCCCCAAATCAGCCCCAGCATTTT. Its translation: CASSSPNQPQHF.